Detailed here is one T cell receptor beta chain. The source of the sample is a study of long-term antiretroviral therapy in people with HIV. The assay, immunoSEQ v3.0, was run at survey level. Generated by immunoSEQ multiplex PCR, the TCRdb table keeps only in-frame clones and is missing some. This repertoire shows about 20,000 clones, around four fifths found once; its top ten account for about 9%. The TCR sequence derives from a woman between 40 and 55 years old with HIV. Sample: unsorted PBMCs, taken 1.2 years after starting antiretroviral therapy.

CDR3 DNA: TGTGCTACCCCCTCCCCGGGACTATCGGCGGGGGATACGCAGTATTTT. Translation gives CATPSPGLSAGDTQYF. J is TRBJ2-3 and V is TRBV12-5; 7 bases agree with TRBD2. This CDR3 comprises 16 residues. Germline values: CDR1 LGHNT, CDR2 FRNRAP. The trim removed 10 bases at V and 6 bases at J, leaving 19 bases unmatched.